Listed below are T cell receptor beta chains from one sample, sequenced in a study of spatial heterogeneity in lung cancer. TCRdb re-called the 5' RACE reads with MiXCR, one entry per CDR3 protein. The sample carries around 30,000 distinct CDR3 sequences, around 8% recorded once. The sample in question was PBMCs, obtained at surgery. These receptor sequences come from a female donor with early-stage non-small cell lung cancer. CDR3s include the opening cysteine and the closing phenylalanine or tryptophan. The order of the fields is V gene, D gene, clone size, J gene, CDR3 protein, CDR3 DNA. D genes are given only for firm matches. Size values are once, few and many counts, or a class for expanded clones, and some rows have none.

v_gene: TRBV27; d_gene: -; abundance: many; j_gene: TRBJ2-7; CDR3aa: CASSLKWSGYYEQYF; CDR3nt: TGTGCCAGCAGTTTAAAGTGGTCGGGATACTACGAGCAGTACTTC
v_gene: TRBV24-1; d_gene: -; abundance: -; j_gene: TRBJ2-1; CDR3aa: CATSDYRAYNEQFF; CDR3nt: TGTGCCACCAGTGATTACAGGGCCTACAATGAGCAGTTCTTC
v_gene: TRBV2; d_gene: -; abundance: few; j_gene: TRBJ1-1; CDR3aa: CASSETEQTMNTEAFF; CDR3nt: TGTGCCAGCAGTGAGACGGAACAGACCATGAACACTGAAGCTTTCTTT
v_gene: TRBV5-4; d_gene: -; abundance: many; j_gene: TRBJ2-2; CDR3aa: CASSLVGETGELFF; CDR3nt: TGTGCCAGCAGCTTGGTCGGCGAGACCGGGGAGCTGTTTTTT
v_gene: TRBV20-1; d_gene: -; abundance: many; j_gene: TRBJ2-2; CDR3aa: CSARSYKGTGELFF; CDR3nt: TGCAGTGCTAGATCCTATAAAGGCACCGGGGAGCTGTTTTTT
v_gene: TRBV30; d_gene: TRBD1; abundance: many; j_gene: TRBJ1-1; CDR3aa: CAWTHGRTGQDTEAFF; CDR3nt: TGTGCCTGGACACACGGGAGGACAGGGCAGGATACTGAAGCTTTCTTT
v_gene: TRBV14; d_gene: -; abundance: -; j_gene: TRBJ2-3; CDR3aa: CASSQEAARTDTQYF; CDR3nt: TGTGCCAGCAGCCAAGAGGCAGCCCGCACAGATACGCAGTATTTT
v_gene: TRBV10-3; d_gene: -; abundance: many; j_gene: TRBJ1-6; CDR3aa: CATTDRTNNSPLHF; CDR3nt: TGTGCCACCACGGACAGAACTAATAATTCACCCCTCCACTTT
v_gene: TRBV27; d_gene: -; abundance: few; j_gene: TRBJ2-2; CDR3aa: CASRRAGSPGELFF; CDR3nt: TGTGCCAGCAGAAGGGCGGGGAGTCCCGGGGAGCTGTTTTTT
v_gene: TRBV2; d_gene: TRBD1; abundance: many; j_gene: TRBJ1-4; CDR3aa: CASSLKGTGYEKLFF; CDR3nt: TGTGCCAGCAGTCTCAAGGGGACAGGCTATGAAAAACTGTTTTTT
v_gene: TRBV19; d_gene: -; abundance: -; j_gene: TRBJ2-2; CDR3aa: CASSPGFGELFF; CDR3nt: TGTGCCAGTAGCCCGGGGTTCGGGGAGCTGTTTTTT
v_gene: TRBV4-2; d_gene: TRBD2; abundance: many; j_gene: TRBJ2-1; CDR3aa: CASSLQEVAGYNEQFF; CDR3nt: TGTGCCAGCAGCCTTCAGGAAGTAGCGGGGTACAATGAGCAGTTCTTC
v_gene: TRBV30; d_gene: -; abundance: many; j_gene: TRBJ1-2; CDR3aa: CAWRRGAGYTF; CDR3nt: TGTGCCTGGAGACGCGGGGCCGGTTACACCTTC